The TCR beta chain under discussion was sequenced for a study of shared clonotypes between healthy human individuals. Study-level information: Three plates each covered CD4 naive and memory; CD8 naive two, CD8 memory one.

General study points: Clonotypes which were not shared had lower generation probabilities than clonotypes that all four donors shared.

Sequenced by immunoSEQ multiplex PCR; TCRdb stores in-frame clones only, minus some. The sample holds 500,000 or so clones, around 95% seen once. This clone is a singleton in its sample. What it recognizes is unknown. The TCR sequence derives from a woman between 25 and 40 years old in good health. Sequenced material: naive CD4+ T cells sorted from blood. Noted subset: CD45RA+ positively selected.

For the CDR3, the DNA is TGCGCCAGCAGCCAAGAGTGGCAGAGGGACACTGAAGCTTTCTTT. Residues: CASSQEWQRDTEAFF. This chain joins TRBV4-1 and TRBJ1-1, with D hard to call. CDR3 length: 15 residues. Trimming removed 0 bases at V and 3 bases at J, with 11 bases between. CDR1 MGHRA and CDR2 YSYEKL come from the germline V gene.